This T cell receptor beta chain derives from a study of OX40 agonist ivuxolimab in advanced cancers. For the wider study: Ivuxolimab was a fully human IgG2 agonistic monoclonal antibody targeting the costimulatory receptor OX40 (CD134). Intravenous ivuxolimab was administered to patients every 2 weeks at six dose levels: 0.01, 0.1, 0.3, 1.5, 3 and 10 mg/kg. Among the roughly 52 dose-escalation patients, approximately 20 had hepatocellular carcinoma, approximately 15 melanoma, 9 renal cell carcinoma and 9 head and neck cancer. In the dose-escalation cohort, 75% to 85% of patients were male, and the mean age was 60 years with a range of roughly 23 to 79. Prior anti-PD-1, anti-PD-L1 or anti-CTLA-4 therapy was permitted, and 40% of dose-escalation patients had received checkpoint inhibitors. Partial responses occurred in three dose-escalation patients: two with cutaneous melanoma and one with hepatocellular carcinoma. Peripheral TCRbeta sequencing was intended to test whether TCR sequence diversity was altered and clonal T-cell expansion was caused by ivuxolimab. The monotherapy dose-escalation portion (N of about 50 patients) of the phase I ivuxolimab trial is reported in the paper. Findings and caveats that apply to the study as a whole: In partial responders in the 0.1-3.0 mg/kg groups, normalized peripheral clonal expansion was found to be among the lowest, especially among CD8+ T cells. After ivuxolimab, more expanded clones were found on average in CD8+ T cells than in CD4+ T cells. At doses of 0.1 to 3.0 mg/kg, clonal expansion of both CD4+ and CD8+ T cells in blood was seen between baseline and week 6. Low levels of normalized T-cell clonal expansion were also seen in some patients who did not respond. The antigen specificity of the peripheral T cells that underwent clonal expansion was not determined.

Genomic DNA was isolated from the sorted cells so that the TCRbeta CDR3 region could be sequenced. TCRbeta CDR3 regions were sequenced using the immunoSEQ Assay. TCRdb took this table from immuneACCESS and kept in-frame rearrangements with V and J called. Such tables lack part of the clones; where checked against another copy, unresolved V genes explain under half of the gap, and the rest is unexplained. The sample has 62,000 or so clones on record, about 90% of them singletons. Together, the top ten hold about 5.6% of the sample. Trimming removed 7 bases from V and 4 bases from J; the gene matches leave 8 bases unexplained. The germline V gene sets CDR1 to SQVTM and CDR2 to ANQGSEA. From cysteine to phenylalanine, the CDR3 is 14 amino acids long. The only DNA kept is the CDR3, 42 bases in frame from the first base. The trial excluded patients who had a history of autoimmune disease or who were on systemic immunosuppression. Peripheral blood for TCR sequencing was collected from all dose cohorts at baseline, on cycle 4 day 1, and on cycle 7 day 1. Samples came from an open-label, multicenter, first-in-human phase I dose-escalation trial of ivuxolimab. The trial enrolled adults with locally advanced or metastatic head and neck squamous cell, hepatocellular, melanoma or renal cell carcinoma. Before TCR sequencing, CD4+ and CD8+ T cells were separately sorted from peripheral blood.

As to this clone: Its antigen remains undetermined. No base quality information exists; no much larger clone differs at one position.

The chain is made from TRBV29-1 and TRBJ2-5; TRBD1 lines up with 11 middle nucleotides. Here the sequenced sample was CD4+ or CD8+ T cells sorted from blood, taken in a trial of the OX40 agonist ivuxolimab. The clonotype comes from an adult with an advanced solid tumor such as melanoma, head and neck, liver or kidney cancer. The DNA reads TGCAGCGGAACCGGGACAGGGGGGGGAGAGACCCAGTACTTC. It encodes CSGTGTGGGETQYF.